Below, one T cell receptor (beta chain) is given with its context. The CDR3 spans 17 residues. The ends lost 0 bases at V and 8 bases at J; junction bases unmatched: 14. Germline-derived CDR1 and CDR2 are SGDLS and YYNGEE. The data originate from a study of blood T cell repertoires in COVID-19. As for the study in general: PBMCs, B-cell-depleted T cells, or T cells were the source of the cDNA or gDNA that made up the material.

TCRdb's copy holds only in-frame clones and misses some; the assay was immunoSEQ multiplex PCR. The sample yields 100,000 to 150,000 clones, around 87% seen once. Sequencing was performed on peripheral blood. V usage is TRBV9 and J usage is TRBJ2-1; 7 bases line up with TRBD2. The receptor was derived from a woman in her sixties or seventies with acute or convalescent COVID-19. This CDR3 reads CASSVGGGRRGVDEQFF. For the CDR3, the DNA is TGTGCCAGCAGCGTAGGAGGCGGGAGACGGGGGGTAGATGAGCAGTTCTTC.